Given below is one T cell receptor (beta chain) in context. Per the original data handling: Reference gene primers were amplified, and this amplification served to estimate nucleated cell counts. The assay was immunoSEQ multiplex PCR, and TCRdb's table has in-frame clones only and misses some. V, J and clone size are taken as reported in that table, and D and trimming were inferred from the DNA itself. This table has some 490,000 clones, approximately 85% appearing once. The sample originates from a study of blood T cell repertoires in COVID-19. Study-wide background: Donors in the United States, Italy and Spain gave samples during acute or convalescent COVID-19. Sources were T cells, B-cell-depleted T cells, or PBMCs; the material itself was cDNA or gDNA.

In germline, CDR1 is SGDLS, CDR2 YYNGEE. V was cut by 4 bases and J by 1 base, with 9 bases left in between. This CDR3 spans 14 amino acids. The sequence was obtained from a human donor in a cohort sampled during active COVID-19. The chain couples TRBV9 to TRBJ1-5; D is unclear. The sample comprised peripheral blood. CDR3 protein: CASSSRESNQPQHF. In nucleotides, the CDR3 is TGTGCCAGCAGCTCCCGCGAAAGCAATCAGCCCCAGCATTTT.